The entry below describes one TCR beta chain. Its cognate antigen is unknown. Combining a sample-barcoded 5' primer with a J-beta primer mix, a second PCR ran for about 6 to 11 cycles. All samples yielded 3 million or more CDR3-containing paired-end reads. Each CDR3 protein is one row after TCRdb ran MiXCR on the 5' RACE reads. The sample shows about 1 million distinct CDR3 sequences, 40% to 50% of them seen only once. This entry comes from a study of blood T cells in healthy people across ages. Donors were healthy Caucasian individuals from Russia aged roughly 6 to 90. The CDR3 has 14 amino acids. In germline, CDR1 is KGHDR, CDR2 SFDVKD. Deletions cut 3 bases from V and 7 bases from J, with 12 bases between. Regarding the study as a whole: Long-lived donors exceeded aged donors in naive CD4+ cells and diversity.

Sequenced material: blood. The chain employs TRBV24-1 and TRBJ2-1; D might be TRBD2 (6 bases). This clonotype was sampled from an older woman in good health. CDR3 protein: CATSDGTGRNEQFF. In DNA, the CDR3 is TGTGCCACCAGTGATGGGACTGGCCGGAATGAGCAGTTCTTC.